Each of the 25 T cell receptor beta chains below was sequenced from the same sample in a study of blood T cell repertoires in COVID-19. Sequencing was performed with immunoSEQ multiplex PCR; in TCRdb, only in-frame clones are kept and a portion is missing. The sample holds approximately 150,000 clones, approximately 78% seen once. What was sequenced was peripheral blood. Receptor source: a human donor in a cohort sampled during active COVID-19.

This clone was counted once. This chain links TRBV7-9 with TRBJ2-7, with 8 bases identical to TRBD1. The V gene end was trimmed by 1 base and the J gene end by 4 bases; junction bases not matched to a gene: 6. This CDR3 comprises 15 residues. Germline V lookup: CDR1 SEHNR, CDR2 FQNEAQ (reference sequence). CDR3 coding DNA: TGTGCCAGCAGCTTAGAGGCAGGGGGCGAATACGAGCAGTACTTC. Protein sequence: CASSLEAGGEYEQYF.

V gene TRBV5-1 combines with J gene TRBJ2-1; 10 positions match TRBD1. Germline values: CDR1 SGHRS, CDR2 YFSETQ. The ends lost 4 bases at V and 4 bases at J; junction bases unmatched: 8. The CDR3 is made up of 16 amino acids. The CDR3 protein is CASSHSDRGDYNEQFF. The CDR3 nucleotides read TGCGCCAGCAGCCACTCGGACAGGGGGGATTACAATGAGCAGTTCTTC.

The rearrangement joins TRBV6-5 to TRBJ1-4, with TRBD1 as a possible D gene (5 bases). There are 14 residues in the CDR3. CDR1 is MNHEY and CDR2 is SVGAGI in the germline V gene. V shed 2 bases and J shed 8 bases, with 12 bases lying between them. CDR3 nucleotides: TGTGCCAGCAGTTACGACAGAAGTGGGGAAAAACTGTTTTTT. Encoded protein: CASSYDRSGEKLFF.

CDR3: CASSTRGRSDNSPLHF. CDR3 coding DNA: TGTGCCAGCAGTACTCGAGGCAGAAGTGATAATTCACCCCTCCACTTT. V is TRBV27 and J is TRBJ1-6, with unresolved D. V was trimmed by 5 bases and J by 5 bases, leaving 16 bases between them. Germline values: CDR1 MNHEY, CDR2 SMNVEV (reference sequence). The CDR3 is 16 amino acids.

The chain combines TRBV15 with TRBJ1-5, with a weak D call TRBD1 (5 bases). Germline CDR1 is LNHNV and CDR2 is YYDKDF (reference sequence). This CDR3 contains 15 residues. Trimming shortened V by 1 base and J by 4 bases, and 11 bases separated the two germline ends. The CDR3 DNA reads TGTGCCACCAGCAGAGCCCAGGGAGGTAATCAGCCCCAGCATTTT. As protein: CATSRAQGGNQPQHF.

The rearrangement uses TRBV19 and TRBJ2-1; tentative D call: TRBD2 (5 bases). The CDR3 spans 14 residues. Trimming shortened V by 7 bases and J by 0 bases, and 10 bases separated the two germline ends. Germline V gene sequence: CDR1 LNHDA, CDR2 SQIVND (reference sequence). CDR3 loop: CASTGKSSYNEQFF. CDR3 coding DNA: TGTGCCAGTACCGGGAAAAGCTCCTACAATGAGCAGTTCTTC.

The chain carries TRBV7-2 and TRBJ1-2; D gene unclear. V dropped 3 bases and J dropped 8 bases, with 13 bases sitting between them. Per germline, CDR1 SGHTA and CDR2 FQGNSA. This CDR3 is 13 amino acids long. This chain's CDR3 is CASSFYGETGYTF. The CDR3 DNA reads TGTGCCAGCAGCTTCTACGGGGAAACGGGCTACACCTTC. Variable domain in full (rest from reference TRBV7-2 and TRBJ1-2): GAGVSQSPSNKVTEKGKDVELRCDPISGHTALYWYRQSLGQGLEFLIYFQGNSAPDKSGLPSDRFSAERTGGSVSTLTIQRTQQEDSAVYLCASSFYGETGYTFGSGTRLTVV.

The CDR3: CASRPGQGFQPQHF. The DNA of the CDR3 is TGTGCCAGCAGACCCGGACAGGGGTTCCAGCCCCAGCATTTT. The J gene is TRBJ1-5, the V gene TRBV2; the match to TRBD1 covers 9 bases. Germline V gene lookup returns CDR1 SNHLY and CDR2 FYNNEI. CDR3 length equals 14 residues. The J segment lost 7 bases and the V segment lost 6 bases, leaving 7 bases of the junction unmatched. Looking up the rest from reference TRBV2 and TRBJ1-5 gives the full variable domain: EPEVTQTPSHQVTQMGQEVILRCVPISNHLYFYWYRQILGQKVEFLVSFYNNEISEKSEIFDDQFSVERPDGSNFTLKIRSTKLEDSAMYFCASRPGQGFQPQHFGDGTRLSIL.

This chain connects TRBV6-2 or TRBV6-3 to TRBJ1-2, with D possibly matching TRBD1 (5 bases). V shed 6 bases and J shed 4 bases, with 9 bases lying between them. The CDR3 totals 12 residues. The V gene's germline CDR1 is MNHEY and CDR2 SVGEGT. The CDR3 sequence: CASSGQAYGYTF. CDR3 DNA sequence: TGTGCCAGCAGCGGACAAGCCTATGGCTACACCTTC.

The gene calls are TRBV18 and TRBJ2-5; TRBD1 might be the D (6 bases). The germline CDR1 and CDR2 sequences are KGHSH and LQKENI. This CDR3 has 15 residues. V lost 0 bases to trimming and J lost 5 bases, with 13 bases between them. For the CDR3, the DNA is TGTGCCAGCTCACCACCGACAGGCATCGGGGAGACCCAGTACTTC. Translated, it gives CASSPPTGIGETQYF.

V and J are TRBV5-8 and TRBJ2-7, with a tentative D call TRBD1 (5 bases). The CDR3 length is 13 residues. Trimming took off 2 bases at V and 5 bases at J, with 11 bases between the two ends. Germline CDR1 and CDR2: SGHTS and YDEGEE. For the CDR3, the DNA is TGTGCCAGCAGCTTTAGGGCAGGGCACGAGCAGTACTTC. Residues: CASSFRAGHEQYF.

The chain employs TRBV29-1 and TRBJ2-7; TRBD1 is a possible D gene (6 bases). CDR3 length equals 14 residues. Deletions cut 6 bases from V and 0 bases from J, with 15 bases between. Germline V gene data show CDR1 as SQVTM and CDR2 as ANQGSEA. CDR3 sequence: CSVVRGLNSYEQYF. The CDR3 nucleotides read TGCAGCGTCGTCAGGGGTCTGAACTCCTACGAGCAGTACTTC.

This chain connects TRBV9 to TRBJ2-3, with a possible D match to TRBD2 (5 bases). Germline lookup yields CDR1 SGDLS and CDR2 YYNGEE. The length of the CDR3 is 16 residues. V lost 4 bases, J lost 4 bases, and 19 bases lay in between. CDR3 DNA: TGTGCCAGCAGCCCGGGTGGGCGGGCTGCGGCAGATACGCAGTATTTT. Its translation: CASSPGGRAAADTQYF.

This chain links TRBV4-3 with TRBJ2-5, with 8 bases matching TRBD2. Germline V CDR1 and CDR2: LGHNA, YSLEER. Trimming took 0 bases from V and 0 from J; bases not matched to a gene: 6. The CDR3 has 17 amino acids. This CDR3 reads CASSQDQPGGHQETQYF. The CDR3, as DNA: TGCGCCAGCAGCCAAGATCAGCCGGGAGGGCACCAAGAGACCCAGTACTTC.

CDR3 loop: CASSPLAGRGELFF. The DNA of the CDR3 is TGTGCCAGTAGTCCCCTAGCGGGAAGGGGGGAGCTGTTTTTT. The chain employs TRBV19 and TRBJ2-2; 9 bases map to TRBD2. V trimming: 5 bases; J trimming: 8 bases; junction bases outside the gene matches: 6. Germline V lookup: CDR1 LNHDA, CDR2 SQIVND (reference sequence). This CDR3 has 14 residues.

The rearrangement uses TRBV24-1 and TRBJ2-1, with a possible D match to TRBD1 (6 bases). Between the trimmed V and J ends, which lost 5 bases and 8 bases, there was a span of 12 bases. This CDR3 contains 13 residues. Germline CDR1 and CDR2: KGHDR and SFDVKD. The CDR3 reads CATSVAGADEQFF. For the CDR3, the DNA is TGTGCCACCAGTGTAGCAGGGGCGGATGAGCAGTTCTTC.

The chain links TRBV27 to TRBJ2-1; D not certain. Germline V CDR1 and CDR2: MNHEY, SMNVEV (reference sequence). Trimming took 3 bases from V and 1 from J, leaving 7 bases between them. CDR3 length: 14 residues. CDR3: CASSFDGSYNEQFF. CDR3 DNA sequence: TGTGCCAGCAGTTTCGACGGGTCCTACAATGAGCAGTTCTTC.

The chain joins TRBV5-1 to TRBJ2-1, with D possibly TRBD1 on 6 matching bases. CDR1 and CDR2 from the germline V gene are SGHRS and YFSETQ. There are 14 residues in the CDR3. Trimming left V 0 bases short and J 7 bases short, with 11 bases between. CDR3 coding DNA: TGCGCCAGCAGCTTGGGGGGGCCTGGAAATGAGCAGTTCTTC. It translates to CASSLGGPGNEQFF.

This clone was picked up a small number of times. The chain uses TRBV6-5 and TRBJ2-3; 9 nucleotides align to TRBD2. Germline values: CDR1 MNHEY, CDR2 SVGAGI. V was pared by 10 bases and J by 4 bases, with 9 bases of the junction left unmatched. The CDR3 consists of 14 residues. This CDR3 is CATTGGGASDTQYF. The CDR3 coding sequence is TGTGCCACTACGGGCGGGGGGGCCTCAGATACGCAGTATTTT.

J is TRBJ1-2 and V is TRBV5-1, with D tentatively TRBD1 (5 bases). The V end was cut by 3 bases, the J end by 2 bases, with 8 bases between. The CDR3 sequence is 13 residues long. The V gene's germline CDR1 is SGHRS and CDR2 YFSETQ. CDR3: CASSSAGNYGYTF. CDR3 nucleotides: TGCGCCAGCAGCTCCGCAGGGAACTATGGCTACACCTTC.

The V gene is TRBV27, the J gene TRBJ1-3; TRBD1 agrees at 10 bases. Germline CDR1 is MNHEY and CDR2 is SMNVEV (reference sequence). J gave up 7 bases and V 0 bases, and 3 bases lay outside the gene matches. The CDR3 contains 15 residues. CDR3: CASSLSGTGDNTIYF. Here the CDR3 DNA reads TGTGCCAGCAGTTTATCAGGGACAGGGGATAACACCATATATTTT.

CDR3: CASSQDSDEKLFF. DNA of the CDR3: TGCGCCAGCAGCCAAGATTCCGATGAAAAACTGTTTTTT. The chain employs TRBV4-1 and TRBJ1-4; D is uncertain. Germline values: CDR1 MGHRA, CDR2 YSYEKL. The CDR3 runs 13 residues. V lost 0 bases, J lost 6 bases, and 5 bases lay in between.

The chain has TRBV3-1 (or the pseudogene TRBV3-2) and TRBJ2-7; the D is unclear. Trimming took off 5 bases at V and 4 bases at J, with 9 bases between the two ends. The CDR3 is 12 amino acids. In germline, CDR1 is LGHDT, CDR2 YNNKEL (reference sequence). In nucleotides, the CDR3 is TGTGCCAGCAGCGCACAGTTATACGAGCAGTACTTC. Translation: CASSAQLYEQYF.

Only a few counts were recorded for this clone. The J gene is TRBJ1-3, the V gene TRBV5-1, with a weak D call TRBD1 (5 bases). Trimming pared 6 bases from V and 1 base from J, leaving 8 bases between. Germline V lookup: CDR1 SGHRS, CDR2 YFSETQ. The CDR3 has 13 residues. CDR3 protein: CASTSGSGNTIYF. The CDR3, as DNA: TGCGCCAGCACATCAGGGTCTGGAAACACCATATATTTT.

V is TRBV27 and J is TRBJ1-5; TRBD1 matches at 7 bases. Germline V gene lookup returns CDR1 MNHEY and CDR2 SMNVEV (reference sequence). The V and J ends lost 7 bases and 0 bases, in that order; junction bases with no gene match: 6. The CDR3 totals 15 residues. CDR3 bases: TGTGCCAGCACCCCAGGGGGGAATAGCAATCAGCCCCAGCATTTT. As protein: CASTPGGNSNQPQHF.